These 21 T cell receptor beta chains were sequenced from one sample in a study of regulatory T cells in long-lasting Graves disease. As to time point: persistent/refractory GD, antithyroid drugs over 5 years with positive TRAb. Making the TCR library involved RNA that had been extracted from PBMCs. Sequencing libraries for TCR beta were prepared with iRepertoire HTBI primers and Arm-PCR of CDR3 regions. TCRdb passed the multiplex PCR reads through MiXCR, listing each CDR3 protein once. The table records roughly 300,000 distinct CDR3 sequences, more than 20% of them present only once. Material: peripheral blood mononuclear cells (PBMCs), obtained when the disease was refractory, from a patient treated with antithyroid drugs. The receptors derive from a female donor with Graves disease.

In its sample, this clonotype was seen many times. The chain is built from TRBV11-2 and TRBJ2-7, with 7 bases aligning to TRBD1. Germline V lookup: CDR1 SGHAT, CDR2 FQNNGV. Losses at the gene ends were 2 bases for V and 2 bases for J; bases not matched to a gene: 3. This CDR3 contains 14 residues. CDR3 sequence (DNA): TGTGCCAGCAGCTTATGGGACAGCACCTACGAGCAGTACTTC. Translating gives CASSLWDSTYEQYF.

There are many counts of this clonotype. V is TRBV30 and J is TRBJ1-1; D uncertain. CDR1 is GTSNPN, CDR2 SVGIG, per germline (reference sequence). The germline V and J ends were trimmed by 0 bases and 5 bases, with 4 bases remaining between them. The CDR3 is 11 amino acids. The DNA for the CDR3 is TGTGCCTGGAGTGTGGGGACTGAAGCTTTCTTT. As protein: CAWSVGTEAFF. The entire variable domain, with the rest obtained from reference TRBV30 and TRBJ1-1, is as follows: SQTIHQWPATLVQPVGSPLSLECTVEGTSNPNLYWYRQAAGRGLQLLFYSVGIGQISSEVPQNLSASRPQDRQFILSSKKLLLSDSGFYLCAWSVGTEAFFGQGTRLTVV.

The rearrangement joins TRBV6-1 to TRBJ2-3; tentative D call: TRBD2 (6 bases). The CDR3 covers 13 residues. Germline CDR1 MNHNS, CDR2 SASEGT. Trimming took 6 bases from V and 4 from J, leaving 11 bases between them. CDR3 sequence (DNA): TGTGCCAGCAGACGGGGGAGTGCAGATACGCAGTATTTT. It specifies CASRRGSADTQYF.

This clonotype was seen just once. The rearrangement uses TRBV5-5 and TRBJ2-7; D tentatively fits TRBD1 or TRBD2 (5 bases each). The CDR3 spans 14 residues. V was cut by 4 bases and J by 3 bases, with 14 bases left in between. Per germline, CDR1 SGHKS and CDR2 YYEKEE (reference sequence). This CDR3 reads CASSLRDGYYEQYF. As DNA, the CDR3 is TGTGCCAGCAGCCTCCGGGACGGGTACTACGAGCAGTACTTC.

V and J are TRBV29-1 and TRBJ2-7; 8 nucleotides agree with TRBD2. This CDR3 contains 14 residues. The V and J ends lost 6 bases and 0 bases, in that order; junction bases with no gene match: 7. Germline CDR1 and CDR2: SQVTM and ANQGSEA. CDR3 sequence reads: CSVREGGFSYEQYF. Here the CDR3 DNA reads TGCAGCGTCCGGGAGGGCGGATTCTCCTACGAGCAGTACTTC.

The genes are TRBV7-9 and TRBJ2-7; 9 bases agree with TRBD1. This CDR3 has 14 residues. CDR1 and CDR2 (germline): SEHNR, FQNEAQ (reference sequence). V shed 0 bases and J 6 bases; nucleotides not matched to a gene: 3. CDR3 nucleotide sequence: TGTGCCAGCAGCTTAGCAGGGACAGGGTTCGAGCAGTACTTC. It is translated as CASSLAGTGFEQYF.

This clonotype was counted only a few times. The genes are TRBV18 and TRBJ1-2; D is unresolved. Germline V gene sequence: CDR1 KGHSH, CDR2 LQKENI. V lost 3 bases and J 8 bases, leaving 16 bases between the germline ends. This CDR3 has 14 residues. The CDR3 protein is CASSPGSGVVGYTF. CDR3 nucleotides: TGTGCCAGCTCACCTGGTTCGGGCGTCGTGGGCTACACCTTC.

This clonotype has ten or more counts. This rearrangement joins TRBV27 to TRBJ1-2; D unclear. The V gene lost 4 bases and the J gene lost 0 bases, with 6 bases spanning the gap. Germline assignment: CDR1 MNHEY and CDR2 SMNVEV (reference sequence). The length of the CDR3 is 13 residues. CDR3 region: CASSSGANYGYTF. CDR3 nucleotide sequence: TGTGCCAGCAGTTCCGGCGCTAACTATGGCTACACCTTC.

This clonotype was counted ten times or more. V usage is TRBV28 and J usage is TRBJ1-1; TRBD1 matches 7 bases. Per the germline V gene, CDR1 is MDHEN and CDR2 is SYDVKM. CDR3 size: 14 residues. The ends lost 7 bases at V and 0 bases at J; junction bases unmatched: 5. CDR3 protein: CASKVRGMNTEAFF. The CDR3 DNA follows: TGTGCCAGCAAAGTCAGGGGGATGAACACTGAAGCTTTCTTT.

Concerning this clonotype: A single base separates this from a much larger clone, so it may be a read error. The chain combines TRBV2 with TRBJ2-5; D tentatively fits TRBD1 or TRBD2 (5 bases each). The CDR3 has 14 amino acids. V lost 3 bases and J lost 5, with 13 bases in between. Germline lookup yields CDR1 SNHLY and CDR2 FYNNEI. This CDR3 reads CASSDIGAGETQYF. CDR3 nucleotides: TGTGCCAGCAGTGACATCGGGGCTGGGGAGACCCAGTACTTC.

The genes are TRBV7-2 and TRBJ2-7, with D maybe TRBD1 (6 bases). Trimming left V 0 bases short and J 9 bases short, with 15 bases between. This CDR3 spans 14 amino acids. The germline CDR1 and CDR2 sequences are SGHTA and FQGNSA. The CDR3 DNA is TGTGCCAGCAGCTTAGCTTCGACAGGTTTCGGGCAGTACTTC. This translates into CASSLASTGFGQYF.

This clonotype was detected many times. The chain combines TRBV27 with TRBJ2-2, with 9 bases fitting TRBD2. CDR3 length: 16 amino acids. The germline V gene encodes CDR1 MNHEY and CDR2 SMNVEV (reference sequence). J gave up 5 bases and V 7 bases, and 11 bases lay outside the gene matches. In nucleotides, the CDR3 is TGTGCCAGCACCAGGATAGCGGGAGCGGTTACCGGGGAGCTGTTTTTT. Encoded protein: CASTRIAGAVTGELFF.

The CDR3: CASSTDRETSLYEQYF. As DNA, the CDR3 is TGTGCCAGCAGCACGGACAGGGAAACTTCGCTCTACGAGCAGTACTTC. The chain recombines TRBV7-2 with TRBJ2-7; 8 positions match TRBD1. The CDR3 extends over 16 amino acids. Trimming removed 5 bases from V and 3 bases from J; junction bases left unmatched: 12. Germline CDR1 and CDR2: SGHTA and FQGNSA.

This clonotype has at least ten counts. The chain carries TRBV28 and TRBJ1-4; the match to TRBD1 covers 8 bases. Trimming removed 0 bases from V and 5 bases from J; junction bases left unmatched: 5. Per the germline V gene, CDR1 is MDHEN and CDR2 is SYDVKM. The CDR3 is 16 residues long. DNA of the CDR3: TGTGCCAGCAGTTTATGGTCGGGGACAGGAAATGAAAAACTGTTTTTT. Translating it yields CASSLWSGTGNEKLFF.

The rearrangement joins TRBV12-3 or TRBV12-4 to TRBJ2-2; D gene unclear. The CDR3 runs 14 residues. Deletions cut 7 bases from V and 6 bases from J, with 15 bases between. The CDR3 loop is CASTPGSGPGELFF. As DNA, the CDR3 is TGTGCCAGCACCCCCGGGTCGGGCCCCGGGGAGCTGTTTTTT.

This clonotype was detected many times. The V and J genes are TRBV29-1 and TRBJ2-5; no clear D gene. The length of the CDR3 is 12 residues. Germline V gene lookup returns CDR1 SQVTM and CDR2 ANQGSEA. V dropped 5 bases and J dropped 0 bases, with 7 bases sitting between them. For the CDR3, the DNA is TGCAGCGTTTCTTGGAACCAAGAGACCCAGTACTTC. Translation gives CSVSWNQETQYF.

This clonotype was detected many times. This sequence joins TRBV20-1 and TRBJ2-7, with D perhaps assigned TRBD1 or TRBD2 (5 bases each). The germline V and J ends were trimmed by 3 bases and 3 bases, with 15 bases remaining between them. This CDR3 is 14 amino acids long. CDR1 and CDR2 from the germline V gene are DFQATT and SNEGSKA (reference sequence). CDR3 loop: CSARERTQGYEQYF. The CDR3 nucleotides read TGCAGTGCTAGGGAACGGACTCAGGGCTACGAGCAGTACTTC.

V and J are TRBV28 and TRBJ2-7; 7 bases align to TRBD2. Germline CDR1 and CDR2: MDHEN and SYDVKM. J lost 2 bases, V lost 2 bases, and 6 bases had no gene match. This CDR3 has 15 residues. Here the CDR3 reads CASSLLSGLTYEQYF. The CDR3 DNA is TGTGCCAGCAGTTTACTTAGCGGGCTAACCTACGAGCAGTACTTC.

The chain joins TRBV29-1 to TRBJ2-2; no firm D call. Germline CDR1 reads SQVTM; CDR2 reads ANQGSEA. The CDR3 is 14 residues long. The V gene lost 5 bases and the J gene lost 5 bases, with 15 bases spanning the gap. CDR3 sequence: CSVWNGQRTGELFF. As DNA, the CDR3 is TGCAGCGTTTGGAACGGTCAAAGGACCGGGGAGCTGTTTTTT.

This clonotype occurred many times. In nucleotides, the CDR3 is TGCAGTGCTAGTTCGGGCAGGGCGTTAGCGGGCCTAATTTACGAGCAGTACTTC. Translating it yields CSASSGRALAGLIYEQYF. The J gene is TRBJ2-7, the V gene TRBV20-1; TRBD2 aligns across 7 bases. The CDR3 loop spans 18 amino acids. CDR1 DFQATT and CDR2 SNEGSKA come from the germline V gene (reference sequence). J lost 4 bases, V lost 3 bases, and 21 bases had no gene match.

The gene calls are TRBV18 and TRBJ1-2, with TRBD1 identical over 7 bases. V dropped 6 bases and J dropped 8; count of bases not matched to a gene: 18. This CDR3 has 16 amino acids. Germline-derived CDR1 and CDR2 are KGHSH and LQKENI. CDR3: CASSSSDRSELGGYTF. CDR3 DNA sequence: TGTGCCAGCTCCTCCTCGGACAGGTCGGAACTAGGGGGCTACACCTTC.